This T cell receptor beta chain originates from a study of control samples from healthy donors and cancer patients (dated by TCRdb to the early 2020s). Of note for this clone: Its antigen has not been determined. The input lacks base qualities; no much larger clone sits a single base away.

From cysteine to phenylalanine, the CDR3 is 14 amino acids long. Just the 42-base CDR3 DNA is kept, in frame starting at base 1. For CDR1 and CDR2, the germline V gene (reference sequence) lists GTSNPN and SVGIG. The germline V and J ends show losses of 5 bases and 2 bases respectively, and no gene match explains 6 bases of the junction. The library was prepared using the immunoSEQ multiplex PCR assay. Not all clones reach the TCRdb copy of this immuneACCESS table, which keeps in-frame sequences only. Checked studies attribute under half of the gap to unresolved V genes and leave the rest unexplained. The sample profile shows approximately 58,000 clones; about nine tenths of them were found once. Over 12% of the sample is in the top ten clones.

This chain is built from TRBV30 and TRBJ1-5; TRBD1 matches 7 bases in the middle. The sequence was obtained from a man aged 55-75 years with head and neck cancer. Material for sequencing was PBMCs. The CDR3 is CAWGDSPGNQPQHF. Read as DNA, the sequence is TGTGCCTGGGGGGACAGTCCAGGCAATCAGCCCCAGCATTTT.